The entry that follows covers one T cell receptor (beta chain) sequence. Its antigen is undetermined. The assay was immunoSEQ multiplex PCR, and TCRdb's table has in-frame clones only and misses some. The table lists around 2,000,000 clones, approximately 95% of them singletons. This sample is part of a study of shared clonotypes between healthy human individuals. None of the donors, who were healthy HIV-negative adults, had recently had acute infections or vaccinations. CDR1 is ENHRY and CDR2 is SYGVKD in the germline V gene. V was clipped by 6 bases and J by 7 bases; unmatched bases: 11. There are 16 residues in the CDR3. Overall study findings and caveats: Memory subsets had estimated richness that was generally smaller than that of naive subsets.

The V and J genes are TRBV10-3 and TRBJ1-6; TRBD1 matches at 8 bases. The specimen sequenced was naive CD4+ T cells sorted from blood. Indicated subset: CD45RA+ positively selected. This TCR was recovered from a man between 18 and 35 years old in good health. CDR3 sequence: CAIRAGEDRANSPLHF. The CDR3 DNA is TGTGCCATCAGGGCAGGGGAGGACAGGGCGAATTCACCCCTCCACTTT.